A single sample gave rise to the 10 T cell receptor beta chains below, sequenced in a study of shared clonotypes between healthy human individuals. Produced via immunoSEQ multiplex PCR; TCRdb's table is partial and in-frame only. This sample carries some 2 million clones, approximately 95% of them seen once, and the ten largest clones take around 0.13%. Sequencing used naive CD4+ T cells sorted from blood. The sample's subset: CD45RA+ positively selected. The receptors originated from a man aged 18-30 years in good health.

The J gene is TRBJ2-3, the V gene TRBV9; 8 nucleotides align to TRBD2. Trimming took 2 bases from V and 2 from J; bases not matched to a gene: 4. Per germline, CDR1 SGDLS and CDR2 YYNGEE. The CDR3 contains 15 residues. CDR3 DNA sequence: TGTGCCAGCAGCGTGCGGGGGGCGCCCACAGATACGCAGTATTTT. Amino acid sequence: CASSVRGAPTDTQYF.

The CDR3 is CASRPRDRRSTEAFF. The CDR3 bases are TGTGCCAGCAGGCCCCGGGACCGACGGTCCACTGAAGCTTTCTTT. V is TRBV28 and J is TRBJ1-1; weak D call: TRBD1 (5 bases). Trimming took 6 bases from V and 4 from J, leaving 18 bases between them. This CDR3 has 15 residues. Germline CDR1 reads MDHEN; CDR2 reads SYDVKM.

The genes are TRBV7-2 and TRBJ1-4; the D gene is possibly TRBD1 (5 bases). The CDR3 covers 16 residues. The germline V gene encodes CDR1 SGHTA and CDR2 FQGNSA. The V end was cut by 1 base, the J end by 5 bases, with 14 bases between. The CDR3 loop reads CASSLVAGTGNEKLFF. The CDR3 bases are TGTGCCAGCAGCTTAGTGGCAGGAACAGGAAATGAAAAACTGTTTTTT.

V is TRBV7-9 and J is TRBJ2-1; D may be TRBD1 or TRBD2 (5 bases each). The CDR3 runs 15 residues. Trimming stripped 5 bases from V and 4 bases from J, with 15 bases between. Germline V lookup: CDR1 SEHNR, CDR2 FQNEAQ (reference sequence). The CDR3 protein is CASSPLRDVYNEQFF. In DNA, the CDR3 is TGTGCCAGCAGCCCGCTACGGGACGTATACAATGAGCAGTTCTTC.

This clone was seen a single time. The chain is built from TRBV6-1 and TRBJ2-3, with D perhaps TRBD1 (6 bases). This CDR3 contains 14 residues. Trimming left V 6 bases short and J 6 bases short, with 16 bases between. CDR1 is MNHNS and CDR2 is SASEGT in the germline V gene. CDR3 residues: CASRPLAGVDTQYF. CDR3 in DNA: TGTGCCAGCAGGCCCTTGGCAGGGGTGGATACGCAGTATTTT.

The chain couples TRBV5-1 to TRBJ2-5, with 9 bases aligning to TRBD1. V trimming: 3 bases; J trimming: 1 base; junction bases outside the gene matches: 10. CDR1 is SGHRS and CDR2 is YFSETQ in the germline V gene. CDR3 size: 17 residues. The CDR3 DNA sequence: TGCGCCAGCAGCTCTGGAGGGACAGGGTCGACCCAAGAGACCCAGTACTTC. Its translation is CASSSGGTGSTQETQYF.

This sequence joins TRBV5-6 and TRBJ1-1; 9 bases agree with TRBD1. V lost 4 bases to trimming and J lost 1 base; unmatched junction nucleotides: 8. The CDR3 contains 16 residues. Germline-derived CDR1 and CDR2 are SGHDT and YYEEEE. The CDR3 coding sequence is TGTGCCAGCAGCCCCAAATGGGGACAGGGGAACACTGAAGCTTTCTTT. The encoded protein is CASSPKWGQGNTEAFF.

This chain connects TRBV6-6 to TRBJ2-7; possibly TRBD1 for D (6 bases). This CDR3 spans 13 amino acids. Looked up from germline, CDR1 is MNHNY and CDR2 is SVGAGI (reference sequence). The germline V and J ends were trimmed by 2 bases and 3 bases, with 8 bases remaining between them. This CDR3 reads CASSYRDNYEQYF. CDR3 coding DNA: TGTGCCAGCAGTTACAGGGACAACTACGAGCAGTACTTC.

The J gene is TRBJ1-5, the V gene TRBV7-9; the D is unclear. V gave up 3 bases and J gave up 1 base, with 7 bases separating them. Germline values: CDR1 SEHNR, CDR2 FQNEAQ (reference sequence). The CDR3 totals 14 residues. The CDR3 protein is CASSFDGSNQPQHF. The CDR3 DNA sequence: TGTGCCAGCAGCTTCGATGGAAGCAATCAGCCCCAGCATTTT.

The rearrangement uses TRBV6-5 and TRBJ2-1; D unclear. This CDR3 has 13 amino acids. Germline V gene data show CDR1 as MNHEY and CDR2 as SVGAGI. Deletions cut 8 bases from V and 6 bases from J, with 14 bases between. CDR3 coding DNA: TGTGCCAGCGGGATAAGAGCTCCCAATGAGCAGTTCTTC. Residues: CASGIRAPNEQFF.